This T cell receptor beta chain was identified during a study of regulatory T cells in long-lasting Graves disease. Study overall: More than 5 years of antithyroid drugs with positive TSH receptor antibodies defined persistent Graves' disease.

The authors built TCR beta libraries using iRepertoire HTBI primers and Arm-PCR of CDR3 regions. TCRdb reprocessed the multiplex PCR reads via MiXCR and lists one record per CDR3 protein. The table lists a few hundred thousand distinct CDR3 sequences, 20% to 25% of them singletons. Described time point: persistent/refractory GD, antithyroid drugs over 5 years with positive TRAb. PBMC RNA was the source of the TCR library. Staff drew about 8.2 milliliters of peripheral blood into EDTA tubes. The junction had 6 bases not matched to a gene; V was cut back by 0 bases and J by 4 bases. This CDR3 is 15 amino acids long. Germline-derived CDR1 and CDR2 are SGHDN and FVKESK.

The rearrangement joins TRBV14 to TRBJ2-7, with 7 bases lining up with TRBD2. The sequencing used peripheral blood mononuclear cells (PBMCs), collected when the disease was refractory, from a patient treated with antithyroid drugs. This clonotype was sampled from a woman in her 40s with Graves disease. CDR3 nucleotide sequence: TGTGCCAGCAGCCAAGATCCAGCGGGAACATACGAGCAGTACTTC. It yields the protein CASSQDPAGTYEQYF.